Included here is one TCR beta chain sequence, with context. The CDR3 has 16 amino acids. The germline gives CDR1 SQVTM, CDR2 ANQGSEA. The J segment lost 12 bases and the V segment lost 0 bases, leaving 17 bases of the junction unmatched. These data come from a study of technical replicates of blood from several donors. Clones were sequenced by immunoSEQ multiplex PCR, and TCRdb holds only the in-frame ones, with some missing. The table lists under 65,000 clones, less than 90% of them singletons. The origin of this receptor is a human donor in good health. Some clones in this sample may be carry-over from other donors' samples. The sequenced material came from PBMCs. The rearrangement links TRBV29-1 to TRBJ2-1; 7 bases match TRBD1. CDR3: CSVEDRTGEIGDGQFF. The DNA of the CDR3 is TGCAGCGTTGAAGATCGGACAGGTGAAATAGGTGACGGGCAGTTCTTC.